These 32 T cell receptor beta chains originate from one sample sequenced in a study of blood T cell repertoires in COVID-19. Assay used: immunoSEQ multiplex PCR; TCRdb lists only in-frame clones, some missing. This table holds some 340,000 clones, under 85% found once. The specimen sequenced was PBMCs or T cells enriched from blood (not recorded which). The origin of the receptors is a woman between 50 and 59 years old who had recovered from COVID-19.

The chain couples TRBV5-4 to TRBJ2-3; D not resolved. The CDR3 consists of 14 residues. V was pared by 7 bases and J by 0 bases, with 12 bases between. CDR1 is SGHNT and CDR2 is YYREEE in the germline V gene (reference sequence). The CDR3 DNA reads as TGTGCCAGCCGATCGGAGCCGAGCACAGATACGCAGTATTTT. Encoded protein: CASRSEPSTDTQYF.

The gene calls are TRBV7-8 and TRBJ1-6; D is possibly TRBD1 (5 bases). Trimming took 1 base from V and 9 from J, leaving 13 bases between them. This CDR3 spans 15 amino acids. Germline V gene sequence: CDR1 SGHVS, CDR2 FQNEAQ. The CDR3 bases are TGTGCCAGCAGCTTAGTAGGGGTAGGTAGTTCACCCCTCCACTTT. It translates to CASSLVGVGSSPLHF.

DNA for the CDR3: TGTGCCAGCAGCCCCCCGGATTCACCCCTCCACTTT. This codes for CASSPPDSPLHF. V is TRBV3-1 (or the pseudogene TRBV3-2) and J is TRBJ1-6; no clear D gene. CDR3 length: 12 amino acids. Germline CDR1 and CDR2: LGHDT and YNNKEL (reference sequence). Trimming cost V 4 bases and J 8 bases, with 6 bases left between them.

This sequence joins TRBV6-5 and TRBJ1-6; the D is unclear. The germline V and J ends were trimmed by 7 bases and 5 bases, with 9 bases remaining between them. The CDR3 is 13 amino acids. The germline CDR1 and CDR2 sequences are MNHEY and SVGAGI. The chain's CDR3 is CASKTENNSPLHF. CDR3 nucleotide sequence: TGTGCCAGCAAAACAGAAAATAATTCACCCCTCCACTTT.

This sequence joins TRBV6-2 or TRBV6-3 and TRBJ2-6; unclear D gene. Trimming took off 6 bases at V and 0 bases at J, with 9 bases between the two ends. Germline V CDR1 and CDR2: MNHEY, SVGEGT. This CDR3 has 15 amino acids. This CDR3 reads CASSHQDSGANVLTF. The CDR3 DNA sequence: TGTGCCAGCAGCCACCAGGACTCTGGGGCCAACGTCCTGACTTTC.

This clone has a handful of counts. The chain employs TRBV5-5 and TRBJ1-6; no firm D call. V was clipped by 1 base and J by 7 bases, with 6 bases between them. The CDR3 totals 13 residues. Per germline, CDR1 SGHKS and CDR2 YYEKEE (reference sequence). For the CDR3, the DNA is TGTGCCAGCAGCTTGAGCAGGAATTCACCCCTCCACTTT. Its protein is CASSLSRNSPLHF.

This clone was observed a handful of times. The chain uses TRBV2 and TRBJ1-1; 7 nucleotides match TRBD1. Per germline, CDR1 SNHLY and CDR2 FYNNEI. The junction had 4 bases not matched to a gene; V was cut back by 6 bases and J by 9 bases. The CDR3 sequence is 11 residues long. CDR3 bases: TGTGCCAGCAGGGTGACAGGGAAAGCTTTCTTT. Translating it yields CASRVTGKAFF.

The chain combines TRBV3-1 (or the pseudogene TRBV3-2) with TRBJ1-1, with TRBD1 as a possible D gene (5 bases). Trimming took off 4 bases at V and 1 base at J, with 7 bases between the two ends. The CDR3 length is 13 residues. CDR1 is LGHDT, CDR2 YNNKEL, per germline (reference sequence). The CDR3 sequence: CASSRDSNTEAFF. CDR3 bases: TGTGCCAGCAGCCGGGACTCGAACACTGAAGCTTTCTTT.

The chain couples TRBV18 to TRBJ1-5; 7 positions match TRBD1. Trimming took 5 bases from V and 5 from J; bases not matched to a gene: 3. The CDR3 sequence is 13 residues long. The germline V gene encodes CDR1 KGHSH and CDR2 LQKENI. CDR3 protein: CASSGDRDQPQHF. DNA of the CDR3: TGTGCCAGCTCAGGGGACAGAGATCAGCCCCAGCATTTT.

This rearrangement joins TRBV20-1 to TRBJ2-3, with D unresolved. This CDR3 is built from 17 residues. V was shortened by 3 bases and J by 4 bases, with 23 bases between the two germline ends. Germline V gene sequence: CDR1 DFQATT, CDR2 SNEGSKA (reference sequence). In DNA, the CDR3 is TGCAGTGCTAGTTTGAGAATAGGCGGTACTTTGGCAGATACGCAGTATTTT. As protein: CSASLRIGGTLADTQYF.

The rearrangement links TRBV5-4 to TRBJ2-1; tentative D call: TRBD1 (5 bases). V was pared by 1 base and J by 5 bases, with 7 bases between. Germline V gives CDR1 SGHNT, CDR2 YYREEE (reference sequence). This CDR3 is built from 13 residues. CDR3 coding DNA: TGTGCCAGCAGCTTGTTCAGGGACAATGAGCAGTTCTTC. This codes for CASSLFRDNEQFF.

V and J are TRBV12-3 or TRBV12-4 and TRBJ2-6, with D possibly TRBD1 on 5 matching bases. CDR3 length: 12 residues. The V gene lost 2 bases and the J gene lost 10 bases, with 6 bases spanning the gap. CDR3 coding DNA: TGTGCCAGCAGTTTATCAGGGAACGTCCTGACTTTC. It codes for CASSLSGNVLTF.

The chain uses TRBV4-2 and TRBJ1-4, with D perhaps matching TRBD1 (6 bases). This CDR3 comprises 13 residues. Germline values: CDR1 LGHNA, CDR2 YNFKEQ. Trimming took off 0 bases at V and 8 bases at J, with 7 bases between the two ends. CDR3 protein: CASSQDQGEKLFF. In nucleotides, the CDR3 is TGTGCCAGCAGCCAAGATCAGGGGGAAAAACTGTTTTTT.

The chain employs TRBV5-4 and TRBJ1-6; D not resolved. V gave up 4 bases and J gave up 0 bases, with 14 bases separating them. This CDR3 has 17 residues. Germline-derived CDR1 and CDR2 are SGHNT and YYREEE (reference sequence). CDR3 in amino acids: CASSPGEESSYNSPLHF. In nucleotides, the CDR3 is TGTGCCAGCAGCCCCGGGGAGGAGAGCTCCTATAATTCACCCCTCCACTTT. Together with reference TRBV5-4 and TRBJ1-6, the CDR3 gives the full variable domain: ETGVTQSPTHLIKTRGQQVTLRCSSQSGHNTVSWYQQALGQGPQFIFQYYREEENGRGNFPPRFSGLQFPNYSSELNVNALELDDSALYLCASSPGEESSYNSPLHFGNGTRLTVT.

The chain combines TRBV27 with TRBJ1-2, with 7 bases matching TRBD1. The junction had 4 bases not matched to a gene; V was cut back by 6 bases and J by 3 bases. The germline CDR1 and CDR2 sequences are MNHEY and SMNVEV (reference sequence). The CDR3 consists of 13 residues. The CDR3 DNA reads TGTGCCAGCAGAACAGGGACAGACTATGGCTACACCTTC. Its protein is CASRTGTDYGYTF.

The chain recombines TRBV15 with TRBJ2-3; 13 bases line up with TRBD2. The CDR3 length is 17 residues. The V segment lost 1 base and the J segment 4 bases; nucleotides outside the gene matches: 5. CDR1 is LNHNV and CDR2 is YYDKDF in the germline V gene (reference sequence). CDR3 region: CATSRVLAGGPADTQYF. The CDR3 DNA reads TGTGCCACCAGCAGAGTACTAGCGGGAGGGCCAGCAGATACGCAGTATTTT.

The chain is built from TRBV14 and TRBJ2-1; 8 positions agree with TRBD1. The CDR3 is 13 residues long. Germline CDR1 reads SGHDN; CDR2 reads FVKESK. The V segment lost 5 bases and the J segment 10 bases; nucleotides outside the gene matches: 7. CDR3 amino acids: CASSLVGTGEQFF. The CDR3 DNA sequence: TGTGCCAGCAGCTTGGTGGGGACAGGAGAGCAGTTCTTC.

As to this clone: Other DNA variants within this sample encode the same CDR3. The chain links TRBV5-1 to TRBJ1-2, with D perhaps matching TRBD1 (5 bases). Germline V gene sequence: CDR1 SGHRS, CDR2 YFSETQ. V dropped 0 bases and J dropped 6 bases, with 9 bases sitting between them. This CDR3 has 13 amino acids. CDR3 DNA: TGCGCCAGCAGCTTGGGGTCGGGGGATGGCTACACCTTC. Protein: CASSLGSGDGYTF.

The rearrangement joins TRBV12-3 or TRBV12-4 to TRBJ1-1, with D hard to call. V lost 7 bases to trimming and J lost 1 base, with 10 bases between them. This CDR3 spans 13 amino acids. The CDR3 DNA follows: TGTGCCAGCAACATGGGCAAGAACACTGAAGCTTTCTTT. It specifies CASNMGKNTEAFF.

The gene calls are TRBV6-5 and TRBJ1-2, with 7 nucleotides matching TRBD1. The CDR3 extends over 14 amino acids. V lost 6 bases and J lost 4; bases outside the gene matches: 8. Germline lookup yields CDR1 MNHEY and CDR2 SVGAGI. The CDR3 DNA is TGTGCCAGCAGCCGACAGGGTTTTACCTATGGCTACACCTTC. Encoded protein: CASSRQGFTYGYTF.

The chain links TRBV7-2 to TRBJ1-1; 9 nucleotides agree with TRBD1. The CDR3 contains 15 residues. Trimming removed 5 bases from V and 1 base from J; junction bases left unmatched: 5. From germline, CDR1 is SGHTA and CDR2 FQGNSA. In DNA form, the CDR3 reads TGTGCCAGCAGCCCGGGACAGGGAACGAACACTGAAGCTTTCTTT. Translating gives CASSPGQGTNTEAFF. Combining the CDR3 with reference TRBV7-2 and TRBJ1-1 gives the whole variable domain GAGVSQSPSNKVTEKGKDVELRCDPISGHTALYWYRQSLGQGLEFLIYFQGNSAPDKSGLPSDRFSAERTGGSVSTLTIQRTQQEDSAVYLCASSPGQGTNTEAFFGQGTRLTVV.

This chain connects TRBV7-9 to TRBJ1-5; maybe TRBD1 (6 bases). This CDR3 region has 14 residues. Trimming removed 5 bases from V and 5 bases from J, with 13 bases in between. Germline V gives CDR1 SEHNR, CDR2 FQNEAQ (reference sequence). CDR3 amino acids: CASSPGQSDQPQHF. The CDR3 DNA sequence: TGTGCCAGCAGCCCCGGACAGTCTGATCAGCCCCAGCATTTT. Drawing the rest from reference TRBV7-9 and TRBJ1-5, the complete variable domain is DTGVSQNPRHKITKRGQNVTFRCDPISEHNRLYWYRQTLGQGPEFLTYFQNEAQLEKSRLLSDRFSAERPKGSFSTLEIQRTEQGDSAMYLCASSPGQSDQPQHFGDGTRLSIL.

This rearrangement joins TRBV27 to TRBJ1-2, with D unresolved. Trimming removed 3 bases at V and 8 bases at J, with 13 bases between. Germline CDR1 reads MNHEY; CDR2 reads SMNVEV (reference sequence). The CDR3 spans 13 residues. As DNA, the CDR3 is TGTGCCAGCAGTTTGGGAGGGATAGGCGGCTACACCTTC. The encoded protein is CASSLGGIGGYTF.

The CDR3 here is CASSVRSDAGLNSGNTIYF. CDR3 DNA sequence: TGTGCCAGCAGCGTAAGGTCTGACGCGGGATTGAACTCTGGAAACACCATATATTTT. The chain couples TRBV9 to TRBJ1-3, with no clear D. This CDR3 spans 19 amino acids. Trimming left V 1 base short and J 0 bases short, with 20 bases between. The germline gives CDR1 SGDLS, CDR2 YYNGEE. The variable domain in full, with the rest retrieved from reference TRBV9 and TRBJ1-3, is DSGVTQTPKHLITATGQRVTLRCSPRSGDLSVYWYQQSLDQGLQFLIQYYNGEERAKGNILERFSAQQFPDLHSELNLSSLELGDSALYFCASSVRSDAGLNSGNTIYFGEGSWLTVV.

The CDR3 sequence is CASSRGASYEQYF. CDR3 nucleotides: TGTGCCAGCAGCAGGGGTGCCTCCTACGAGCAGTACTTC. The rearrangement uses TRBV12-3 or TRBV12-4 and TRBJ2-7; perhaps TRBD1 as D (6 bases). Trimming cost V 6 bases and J 0 bases, with 9 bases left between them. The length of the CDR3 is 13 residues.

The genes are TRBV5-4 and TRBJ2-3; 7 bases match TRBD2. V was clipped by 4 bases and J by 2 bases; unmatched bases: 7. This CDR3 contains 15 residues. Germline V gene sequence: CDR1 SGHNT, CDR2 YYREEE (reference sequence). The CDR3 spells CASSPRTSSTDTQYF. DNA of the CDR3: TGTGCCAGCAGCCCCAGGACTAGTTCCACAGATACGCAGTATTTT.

The J gene is TRBJ2-1, the V gene TRBV11-3; D is possibly TRBD2 (5 bases). The CDR3 extends over 15 amino acids. V was cut by 1 base and J by 0 bases, with 7 bases left in between. Germline loops: CDR1 SGHNT, CDR2 YENEEA. In DNA form, the CDR3 reads TGTGCCAGCAGCTTAGGACTACTCTCCTACAATGAGCAGTTCTTC. Translation gives CASSLGLLSYNEQFF.

The V and J genes are TRBV21-1 and TRBJ2-4; TRBD2 is the table's D call, not checked against the DNA. TRBV21-1 is described as a pseudogene. The CDR3 is 15 residues long. CDR3 DNA: TGTGCCAGCAGCAAAGTCGACTTCCTCGGAGACATTCAGTACTTC. Encoded protein: CASSKVDFLGDIQYF.

The CDR3 DNA is TGTGCCAGCAGCGTAGGTGGGCCGAGAACCGGGGAGCTGTTTTTT. This gives the protein CASSVGGPRTGELFF. The genes are TRBV9 and TRBJ2-2; unclear D gene. The CDR3 length is 15 residues. CDR1 SGDLS and CDR2 YYNGEE come from the germline V gene. The V end lost 0 bases, the J end lost 5 bases, and 11 bases lay between the germline ends.

The chain employs TRBV4-1 and TRBJ2-1, with no clear D. Germline-derived CDR1 and CDR2 are MGHRA and YSYEKL. This CDR3 is built from 14 residues. Trimming removed 6 bases from V and 7 bases from J, with 16 bases in between. In nucleotides, the CDR3 is TGCGCCAGCAGGCGCGTAGTCTCCCTTAATGAGCAGTTCTTC. It specifies CASRRVVSLNEQFF.

CDR3 nucleotide sequence: TGTGCCAGCCGGGGGGAGGGGCCCCTCCACTTT. Translating gives CASRGEGPLHF. V usage is TRBV2 and J usage is TRBJ1-6, with a weak D call TRBD1 (5 bases). Per germline, CDR1 SNHLY and CDR2 FYNNEI. Trimming left V 8 bases short and J 13 bases short, with 12 bases between. The CDR3 runs to 11 residues.

The chain couples TRBV5-8 to TRBJ2-1; D gene unclear. CDR1 is SGHTS and CDR2 is YDEGEE in the germline V gene. The CDR3 sequence is 14 residues long. V lost 2 bases, J lost 8 bases, and 14 bases lay in between. The CDR3 reads CASSFFRGFDEQFF. The DNA of the CDR3 is TGTGCCAGCAGCTTTTTCCGCGGCTTCGATGAGCAGTTCTTC.